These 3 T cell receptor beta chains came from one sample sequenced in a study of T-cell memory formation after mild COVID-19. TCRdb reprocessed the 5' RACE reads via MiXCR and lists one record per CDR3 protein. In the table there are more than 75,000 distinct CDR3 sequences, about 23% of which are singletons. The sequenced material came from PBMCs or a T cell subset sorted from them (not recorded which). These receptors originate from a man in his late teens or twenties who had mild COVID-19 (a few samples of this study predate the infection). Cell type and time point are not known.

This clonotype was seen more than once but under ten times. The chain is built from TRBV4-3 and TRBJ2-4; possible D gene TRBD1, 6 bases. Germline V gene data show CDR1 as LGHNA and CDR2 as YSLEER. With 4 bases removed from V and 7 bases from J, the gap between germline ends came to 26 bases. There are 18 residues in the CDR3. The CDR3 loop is CASSPKVGRDTLWNIQYF. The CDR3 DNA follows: TGCGCCAGCAGCCCCAAGGTGGGCCGGGACACCCTCTGGAACATTCAGTACTTC.

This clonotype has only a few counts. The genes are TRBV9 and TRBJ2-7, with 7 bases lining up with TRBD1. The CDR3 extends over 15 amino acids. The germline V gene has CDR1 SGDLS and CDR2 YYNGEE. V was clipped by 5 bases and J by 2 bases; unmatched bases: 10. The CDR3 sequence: CASSSGPGGTYEQYV. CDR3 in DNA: TGTGCCAGCAGTTCCGGGCCAGGGGGTACCTACGAGCAGTACGTC.

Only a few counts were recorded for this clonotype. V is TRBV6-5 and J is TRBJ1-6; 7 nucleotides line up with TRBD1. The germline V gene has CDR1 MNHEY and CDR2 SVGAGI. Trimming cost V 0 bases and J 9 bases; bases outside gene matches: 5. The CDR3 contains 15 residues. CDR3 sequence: CASSYSTGLGSPLHF. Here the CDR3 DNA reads TGTGCCAGCAGTTACTCGACAGGGCTGGGTTCACCCCTCCACTTT.